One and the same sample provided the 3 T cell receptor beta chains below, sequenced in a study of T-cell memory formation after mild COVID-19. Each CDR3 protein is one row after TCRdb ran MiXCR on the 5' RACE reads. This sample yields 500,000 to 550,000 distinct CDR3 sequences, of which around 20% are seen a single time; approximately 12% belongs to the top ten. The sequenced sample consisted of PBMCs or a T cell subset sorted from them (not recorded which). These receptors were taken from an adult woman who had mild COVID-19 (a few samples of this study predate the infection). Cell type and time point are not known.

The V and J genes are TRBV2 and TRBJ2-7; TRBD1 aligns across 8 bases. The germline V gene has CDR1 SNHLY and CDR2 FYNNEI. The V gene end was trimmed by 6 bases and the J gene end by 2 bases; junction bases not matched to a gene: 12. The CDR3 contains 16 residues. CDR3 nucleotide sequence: TGTGCCAGCAGATTAAGACAGGGGTCGTTGGCCTACGAGCAGTACTTC. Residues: CASRLRQGSLAYEQYF.

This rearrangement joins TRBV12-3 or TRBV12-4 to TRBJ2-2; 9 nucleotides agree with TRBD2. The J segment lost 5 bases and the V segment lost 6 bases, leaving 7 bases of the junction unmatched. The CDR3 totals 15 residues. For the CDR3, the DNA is TGTGCCAGCAGGCCGCTAGCGGGGAGTACCGGGGAGCTGTTTTTT. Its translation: CASRPLAGSTGELFF.

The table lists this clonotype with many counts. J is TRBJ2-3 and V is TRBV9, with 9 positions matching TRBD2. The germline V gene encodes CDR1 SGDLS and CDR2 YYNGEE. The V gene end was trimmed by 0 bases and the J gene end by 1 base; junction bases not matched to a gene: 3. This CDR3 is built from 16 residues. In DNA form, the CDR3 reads TGTGCCAGCAGCGTAGGAGGCGGGAGGGGCACAGATACGCAGTATTTT. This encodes CASSVGGGRGTDTQYF. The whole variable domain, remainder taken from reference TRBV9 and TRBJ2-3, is DSGVTQTPKHLITATGQRVTLRCSPRSGDLSVYWYQQSLDQGLQFLIQYYNGEERAKGNILERFSAQQFPDLHSELNLSSLELGDSALYFCASSVGGGRGTDTQYFGPGTRLTVL.